Following are 28 T cell receptor beta chains from one sample sequenced in a study of T cell responses to AZD1222 COVID-19 vaccine. Generated by immunoSEQ multiplex PCR, the TCRdb table keeps only in-frame clones and is missing some. The sample has 100,000 to 140,000 clones, around nine tenths seen once. Sequenced here: peripheral blood, sampled 28 days after the second AZD1222 dose. These receptors all stem from an adult who received the AZD1222 COVID-19 vaccine.

The chain recombines TRBV7-8 with TRBJ2-6; D is uncertain. The V end lost 5 bases, the J end lost 0 bases, and 8 bases lay between the germline ends. The CDR3 spans 15 residues. CDR1 SGHVS and CDR2 FQNEAQ come from the germline V gene. CDR3 amino acids: CASSLVDSGANVLTF. DNA of the CDR3: TGTGCCAGCAGCCTAGTAGACTCTGGGGCCAACGTCCTGACTTTC.

The V and J genes are TRBV5-1 and TRBJ2-7; D is unresolved. Trimming stripped 3 bases from V and 3 bases from J, with 4 bases between. Germline V gene lookup returns CDR1 SGHRS and CDR2 YFSETQ. The CDR3 loop spans 11 amino acids. The CDR3 DNA is TGCGCCAGCAGCTGGAACTACGAGCAGTACTTC. This encodes CASSWNYEQYF.

This chain joins TRBV5-6 and TRBJ2-7; D is unresolved. Germline loops: CDR1 SGHDT, CDR2 YYEEEE. This CDR3 comprises 13 residues. V lost 0 bases to trimming and J lost 4 bases, with 8 bases between them. CDR3 in DNA: TGTGCCAGCAGCTTGGGCGGCGTATACGAGCAGTACTTC. The encoded protein is CASSLGGVYEQYF.

This clone was recorded a few times. The chain uses TRBV19 and TRBJ1-3; the match to TRBD1 covers 11 bases. CDR1 and CDR2 (germline): LNHDA, SQIVND (reference sequence). V shed 5 bases and J 0 bases; nucleotides not matched to a gene: 12. The CDR3 sequence is 19 residues long. CDR3 residues: CASSRTGTGGTSSGNTIYF. The DNA of the CDR3 is TGTGCCAGTAGTCGGACCGGGACAGGGGGAACCAGCTCTGGAAACACCATATATTTT.

On this clone: At the DNA level, this CDR3 is encoded by other sequences in the same sample as well. J is TRBJ1-4 and V is TRBV28; unclear D gene. Germline loops: CDR1 MDHEN, CDR2 SYDVKM. The germline V and J ends were trimmed by 6 bases and 3 bases, with 11 bases remaining between them. The CDR3 covers 14 residues. CDR3 sequence reads: CASRGGGSNEKLFF. In nucleotides, the CDR3 is TGTGCCAGCAGGGGCGGAGGGTCTAATGAAAAACTGTTTTTT.

The chain links TRBV9 to TRBJ2-2, with 7 bases fitting TRBD2. Germline V lookup: CDR1 SGDLS, CDR2 YYNGEE. This CDR3 contains 14 residues. With 5 bases clipped from V and 5 bases from J, the junction kept 6 bases outside the gene matches. As DNA, the CDR3 is TGTGCCAGCAGAGCGCGGGAGTTGACCGGGGAGCTGTTTTTT. Amino acid sequence: CASRARELTGELFF.

The sample holds a few counts of this clone. The J gene is TRBJ2-1, the V gene TRBV6-2 or TRBV6-3; TRBD2 agrees at 9 bases. The CDR3 length is 15 residues. The trim removed 6 bases at V and 4 bases at J, leaving 7 bases unmatched. Germline CDR1 is MNHEY and CDR2 is SVGEGT. The CDR3 spells CASSHSGRPYNEQFF. The CDR3 DNA sequence: TGTGCCAGCAGCCATAGCGGGAGACCTTACAATGAGCAGTTCTTC.

The genes are TRBV7-9 and TRBJ2-7, with TRBD1 as a possible D gene (5 bases). The CDR3 totals 14 residues. The germline CDR1 and CDR2 sequences are SEHNR and FQNEAQ (reference sequence). The ends were cut back, 7 bases at V and 3 bases at J, with 16 bases in the middle. This chain's CDR3 is CASTFAAGYYEQYF. In DNA, the CDR3 is TGTGCCAGCACCTTTGCGGCAGGGTACTACGAGCAGTACTTC. The variable domain in full, completed from reference TRBV7-9 and TRBJ2-7, reads DTGVSQNPRHKITKRGQNVTFRCDPISEHNRLYWYRQTLGQGPEFLTYFQNEAQLEKSRLLSDRFSAERPKGSFSTLEIQRTEQGDSAMYLCASTFAAGYYEQYFGPGTRLTVT.

The V gene is TRBV27, the J gene TRBJ2-7; 8 positions agree with TRBD2. The junction had 12 bases not matched to a gene; V was cut back by 9 bases and J by 5 bases. Germline V gene lookup returns CDR1 MNHEY and CDR2 SMNVEV (reference sequence). CDR3 length equals 14 residues. The CDR3 reads CASSTRGGSNEQYF. The CDR3 bases are TGTGCCAGTTCCACCCGGGGGGGGTCGAACGAGCAGTACTTC.

The rearrangement links TRBV12-3 or TRBV12-4 to TRBJ1-2; D ambiguous. Trimming pared 3 bases from V and 4 bases from J, leaving 6 bases between. The CDR3 length is 12 residues. The DNA for the CDR3 is TGTGCCAGCAGTTTTAACATCTATGGCTACACCTTC. Translation gives CASSFNIYGYTF.

The chain joins TRBV6-5 to TRBJ2-7, with 10 bases that match TRBD1. Looked up from germline, CDR1 is MNHEY and CDR2 is SVGAGI. This CDR3 comprises 15 residues. Trimming at V came to 5 bases and at J to 4 bases, leaving 8 bases not matched to a gene. CDR3 in DNA: TGTGCCAGCAGTCCCCGGGACAGGGGCTCATACGAGCAGTACTTC. Amino acid sequence: CASSPRDRGSYEQYF.

The chain joins TRBV3-1 (or the pseudogene TRBV3-2) to TRBJ2-7, with TRBD2 identical over 7 bases. The germline CDR1 and CDR2 sequences are LGHDT and YNNKEL (reference sequence). The CDR3 length is 13 residues. The trim removed 1 base at V and 5 bases at J, leaving 2 bases unmatched. The CDR3 protein is CASSQAAGNEQYF. DNA for the CDR3: TGTGCCAGCAGCCAAGCAGCGGGGAACGAGCAGTACTTC.

The V call is TRBV15, the J call TRBJ1-1; D is unclear. CDR3 length: 13 residues. V lost 0 bases to trimming and J lost 5 bases, with 7 bases between them. Germline CDR1 and CDR2: LNHNV and YYDKDF (reference sequence). This CDR3 reads CATSRDPGTEAFF. CDR3 bases: TGTGCCACCAGCAGAGATCCGGGGACTGAAGCTTTCTTT.

The chain has TRBV7-9 and TRBJ1-2; 9 nucleotides agree with TRBD1. Germline V gene data show CDR1 as SEHNR and CDR2 as FQNEAQ (reference sequence). The CDR3 length is 15 residues. V trimming: 5 bases; J trimming: 4 bases; junction bases outside the gene matches: 8. This CDR3 reads CASSPRTGVTYGYTF. CDR3 DNA: TGTGCCAGCAGCCCCCGGACAGGGGTCACCTATGGCTACACCTTC.

CDR3 sequence (DNA): TGCGCCAGCAGCTTGGAGTCGGGGAATTCACCCCTCCACTTT. It yields the protein CASSLESGNSPLHF. V gene TRBV5-1 combines with J gene TRBJ1-6; D is ambiguous. The V and J ends lost 0 bases and 7 bases respectively, with 8 bases between them. CDR3 length: 14 amino acids. Per germline, CDR1 SGHRS and CDR2 YFSETQ.

In this sample, this clone turned up a few times. This chain uses TRBV10-3 with TRBJ1-1, with TRBD1 matching 9 bases. The trim removed 10 bases at V and 4 bases at J, leaving 7 bases unmatched. Germline CDR1 reads ENHRY; CDR2 reads SYGVKD. The CDR3 totals 13 residues. The DNA for the CDR3 is TGTGCCAGCCGGGACAGGGATGCCACTGAAGCTTTCTTT. As protein: CASRDRDATEAFF.

V and J are TRBV5-4 and TRBJ2-7, with 9 nucleotides matching TRBD1. With V trimmed by 4 bases and J by 5 bases, 13 bases remained unmatched. There are 16 residues in the CDR3. Germline CDR1 is SGHNT and CDR2 is YYREEE (reference sequence). CDR3 region: CASSGGLGQGNHEQYF. CDR3 nucleotide sequence: TGTGCCAGCAGCGGGGGCCTTGGACAGGGGAACCACGAGCAGTACTTC.

V gene TRBV7-9 combines with J gene TRBJ2-7; 8 nucleotides match TRBD1. CDR1 is SEHNR and CDR2 is FQNEAQ in the germline V gene (reference sequence). The CDR3 contains 13 residues. Trimming took 4 bases from V and 7 from J; bases not matched to a gene: 6. CDR3 region: CASSSTGEWEQYF. The CDR3 DNA is TGTGCCAGCAGCTCGACAGGGGAATGGGAGCAGTACTTC.

A few counts support this clone. The chain combines TRBV15 with TRBJ2-1; no clear D gene. V lost 1 base and J lost 2, with 9 bases in between. The CDR3 runs 15 residues. Looked up from germline, CDR1 is LNHNV and CDR2 is YYDKDF (reference sequence). DNA for the CDR3: TGTGCCACCAGCAGAGCCCCGGAAACCTACAATGAGCAGTTCTTC. Translated: CATSRAPETYNEQFF. Based on the CDR3 plus reference TRBV15 and TRBJ2-1, the full variable domain is DAMVIQNPRYQVTQFGKPVTLSCSQTLNHNVMYWYQQKSSQAPKLLFHYYDKDFNNEADTPDNFQSRRPNTSFCFLDIRSPGLGDTAMYLCATSRAPETYNEQFFGPGTRLTVL.

The chain is built from TRBV24-1 and TRBJ2-3; the D gene is possibly TRBD2 (7 bases). Germline CDR1 is KGHDR and CDR2 is SFDVKD. The CDR3 runs to 15 residues. The germline V and J ends were trimmed by 7 bases and 2 bases, with 15 bases remaining between them. As DNA, the CDR3 is TGTGCCACCAGCCTAAGCGGGGACAACACAGATACGCAGTATTTT. It is translated as CATSLSGDNTDTQYF.

The CDR3 protein is CASSLLYTGELFF. Here the CDR3 DNA reads TGTGCCAGCAGCTTGCTGTACACCGGGGAGCTGTTTTTT. The J gene is TRBJ2-2, the V gene TRBV5-5, with D uncertain. This CDR3 contains 13 residues. V was cut by 1 base and J by 3 bases, with 4 bases left in between. Germline V gene lookup returns CDR1 SGHKS and CDR2 YYEKEE (reference sequence).

This chain joins TRBV4-3 and TRBJ2-3; TRBD1 aligns across 9 bases. Germline V lookup: CDR1 LGHNA, CDR2 YSLEER. The CDR3 totals 15 residues. Trimming took 3 bases from V and 3 from J; bases not matched to a gene: 4. CDR3 nucleotides: TGCGCCAGCAGCCACATAGGACAGGGGACAGATACGCAGTATTTT. This gives the protein CASSHIGQGTDTQYF.

This clone was seen once. This rearrangement joins TRBV4-3 to TRBJ1-4; 8 bases are a match to TRBD1. This CDR3 comprises 15 residues. V shed 3 bases and J 8 bases; nucleotides not matched to a gene: 8. The germline V gene has CDR1 LGHNA and CDR2 YSLEER. The CDR3 DNA reads as TGCGCCAGCAGCCAGGAGGAAACAGGGGGGGAAAAACTGTTTTTT. This translates into CASSQEETGGEKLFF.

The CDR3 loop is CASSGSPTDTQYF. For the CDR3, the DNA is TGTGCCAGCAGCGGCAGTCCCACAGATACGCAGTATTTT. The chain links TRBV5-4 to TRBJ2-3; no clear D. The CDR3 is 13 residues long. The germline V and J ends were trimmed by 4 bases and 2 bases, with 8 bases remaining between them. The germline gives CDR1 SGHNT, CDR2 YYREEE (reference sequence). The entire variable domain, with the rest obtained from reference TRBV5-4 and TRBJ2-3, is as follows: ETGVTQSPTHLIKTRGQQVTLRCSSQSGHNTVSWYQQALGQGPQFIFQYYREEENGRGNFPPRFSGLQFPNYSSELNVNALELDDSALYLCASSGSPTDTQYFGPGTRLTVL.

The chain is built from TRBV3-1 (or the pseudogene TRBV3-2) and TRBJ2-1; D is unclear. Germline V lookup: CDR1 LGHDT, CDR2 YNNKEL (reference sequence). The CDR3 runs to 13 residues. The ends were cut back, 3 bases at V and 4 bases at J, with 7 bases in the middle. The CDR3 sequence is CASSHWGYNEQFF. DNA of the CDR3: TGTGCCAGCAGCCACTGGGGTTACAATGAGCAGTTCTTC.

The sample holds a few counts of this clone. The rearrangement joins TRBV5-1 to TRBJ1-2; TRBD1 matches 7 bases. The CDR3 totals 13 residues. V shed 4 bases, J shed 7 bases, and the junction held 7 bases outside the gene matches. Germline CDR1 and CDR2: SGHRS and YFSETQ. CDR3 DNA: TGCGCCAGCAGCCGGAGACAGGGCAGTGGCTACACCTTC. This encodes CASSRRQGSGYTF.

The chain carries TRBV12-3 or TRBV12-4 and TRBJ1-3; D is undetermined. The CDR3 has 12 residues. Trimming removed 10 bases at V and 3 bases at J, with 10 bases between. The CDR3 loop reads CAINLDGNTIYF. For the CDR3, the DNA is TGTGCCATCAACCTGGATGGAAACACCATATATTTT.

The chain links TRBV2 to TRBJ1-4, with TRBD1 as a possible D gene (5 bases). This CDR3 spans 14 amino acids. V lost 6 bases to trimming and J lost 6 bases, with 14 bases between them. Germline-derived CDR1 and CDR2 are SNHLY and FYNNEI. CDR3 residues: CASRPGGAYEKLFF. Written as DNA, the CDR3 is TGTGCCAGCAGGCCGGGAGGGGCTTATGAAAAACTGTTTTTT.